A single sample is the source of the 26 T cell receptor beta chains below, sequenced in a study of cytomegalovirus exposure and HLA in healthy donors (dated by TCRdb to the late 2010s). The library was built by means of the immunoSEQ multiplex PCR assay. The multiplex PCR relied on a mix of 60 forward primers for TCR Vbeta segments and 13 reverse primers for TCR Jbeta segments. Imported from immuneACCESS, the table was reduced by TCRdb to in-frame sequences with V and J called. These copies leave out some clones; in studies compared against another copy, an unresolved V gene accounts for under half, and the cause of the remainder is not known. This sample comprises 180,000 or so clones, 82% of them detected only once. The leading ten clones occupy 6.5% of the sample. Sequenced input: PBMCs. The origin of the receptors is a woman in her 50s in good health and CMV-seropositive.

This clone was found once. The V call is TRBV28, the J call TRBJ1-4; D uncertain. CDR1 is MDHEN, CDR2 SYDVKM, per germline. The V and J ends lost 6 bases and 8 bases respectively, with 22 bases between them. The CDR3 is 16 residues long. The CDR3 coding sequence is TGTGCCAGCAGCGGCGTCGTGCTAGGAGGTTCAGAAAAACTGTTTTTT. It yields the protein CASSGVVLGGSEKLFF.

This clone was seen just once. The chain employs TRBV7-6 and TRBJ2-7; the D gene is possibly TRBD2 (6 bases). V lost 0 bases to trimming and J lost 4 bases, with 10 bases between them. The CDR3 consists of 14 residues. CDR1 is SGHVS and CDR2 is FNYEAQ in the germline V gene. For the CDR3, the DNA is TGTGCCAGCAGCTTAGCCGGGGGTTTGTACGAGCAGTACTTC. This encodes CASSLAGGLYEQYF.

V is TRBV18 and J is TRBJ1-4, with a weak D call TRBD1 (6 bases). The CDR3 has 15 residues. CDR1 is KGHSH, CDR2 LQKENI, per germline. V dropped 4 bases and J dropped 7 bases, with 16 bases sitting between them. The DNA for the CDR3 is TGTGCCAGCTCACGCTCGACAGGCGCTTTTGAAAAACTGTTTTTT. It specifies CASSRSTGAFEKLFF. The complete variable domain, with remaining parts taken from reference TRBV18 and TRBJ1-4, reads NAGVMQNPRHLVRRRGQEARLRCSPMKGHSHVYWYRQLPEEGLKFMVYLQKENIIDESGMPKERFSAEFPKEGPSILRIQQVVRGDSAAYFCASSRSTGAFEKLFFGSGTQLSVL.

This clone has a handful of counts. This chain connects TRBV10-1 to TRBJ1-1, with 7 nucleotides matching TRBD1. V dropped 4 bases and J dropped 6; count of bases not matched to a gene: 5. The CDR3 covers 13 residues. The germline V gene encodes CDR1 WNHNN and CDR2 SYGVQD (reference sequence). CDR3 loop: CASSANRGAEAFF. In nucleotides, the CDR3 is TGCGCCAGCAGTGCCAACAGGGGAGCTGAAGCTTTCTTT.

This chain uses TRBV9 with TRBJ1-4; D remains ambiguous. The V end lost 0 bases, the J end lost 10 bases, and 10 bases lay between the germline ends. The germline gives CDR1 SGDLS, CDR2 YYNGEE. The CDR3 loop spans 13 amino acids. Written as DNA, the CDR3 is TGTGCCAGCAGCGTAGACTTGGGAGGAAAACTGTTTTTT. Translated, it gives CASSVDLGGKLFF.

V and J are TRBV28 and TRBJ1-5, with D unclear. CDR3 length: 14 residues. CDR1 and CDR2 from the germline V gene are MDHEN and SYDVKM. The ends were cut back, 7 bases at V and 4 bases at J, with 14 bases in the middle. This chain's CDR3 is CASTSGRRNQPQHF. CDR3 sequence (DNA): TGTGCCAGCACTTCCGGGAGGAGGAATCAGCCCCAGCATTTT.

The rearrangement joins TRBV7-2 to TRBJ2-1; the match to TRBD1 covers 9 bases. This CDR3 has 15 residues. The germline V gene has CDR1 SGHTA and CDR2 FQGNSA. Losses at the gene ends were 2 bases for V and 5 bases for J; bases not matched to a gene: 4. For the CDR3, the DNA is TGTGCCAGCAGCTTATCCTGGACAGGGGACAATGAGCAGTTCTTC. Protein: CASSLSWTGDNEQFF.

The chain couples TRBV4-1 to TRBJ1-4, with unresolved D. V lost 2 bases to trimming and J lost 0 bases, with 4 bases between them. Germline loops: CDR1 MGHRA, CDR2 YSYEKL. The CDR3 loop spans 14 amino acids. The CDR3 sequence: CASSQITTNEKLFF. DNA of the CDR3: TGCGCCAGCAGCCAAATAACAACTAATGAAAAACTGTTTTTT.

The CDR3 region is CASSYNYENTEAFF. Written as DNA, the CDR3 is TGTGCCAGCAGCTATAACTATGAGAACACTGAAGCTTTCTTT. This chain uses TRBV7-8 with TRBJ1-1; D uncertain. The V gene's germline CDR1 is SGHVS and CDR2 FQNEAQ. Deletions cut 4 bases from V and 1 base from J, with 10 bases between. The CDR3 contains 14 residues.

This clone was observed a few times. The chain joins TRBV7-9 to TRBJ2-1, with D unclear. V dropped 5 bases and J dropped 4 bases, with 12 bases sitting between them. CDR3 size: 14 residues. In germline, CDR1 is SEHNR, CDR2 FQNEAQ (reference sequence). In DNA, the CDR3 is TGTGCCAGCAGCCCCTTTTCGGTTTACAATGAGCAGTTCTTC. Translated, it gives CASSPFSVYNEQFF.

The chain is built from TRBV29-1 and TRBJ1-2, with TRBD1 as a possible D gene (6 bases). Germline V CDR1 and CDR2: SQVTM, ANQGSEA. The CDR3 is 13 residues long. V was trimmed by 1 base and J by 5 bases, leaving 11 bases between them. CDR3 sequence reads: CSVEVGTSYGYTF. The CDR3 DNA sequence: TGCAGCGTTGAAGTTGGGACAAGTTATGGCTACACCTTC.

To note about this clone: One junction end does not reproduce the germline sequence, and a read error may be involved. This chain joins TRBV6-6 and TRBJ2-2, with unresolved D. This CDR3 is 13 amino acids long. Per germline, CDR1 MNHNY and CDR2 SVGAGI (reference sequence). This chain's CDR3 is CASRYGPTGELFF. The CDR3 bases are TGTGCCAGCCGTTACGGCCCGACCGGGGAGCTGTTTTTT.

The rearrangement links TRBV18 to TRBJ2-7; 10 bases map to TRBD1. The trim removed 5 bases at V and 0 bases at J, leaving 4 bases unmatched. The CDR3 loop spans 15 amino acids. CDR1 is KGHSH and CDR2 is LQKENI in the germline V gene. The CDR3 loop reads CASSGQGESSYEQYF. Here the CDR3 DNA reads TGTGCCAGCTCAGGACAGGGGGAGAGCTCCTACGAGCAGTACTTC. The full variable domain, rest sourced from reference TRBV18 and TRBJ2-7, is NAGVMQNPRHLVRRRGQEARLRCSPMKGHSHVYWYRQLPEEGLKFMVYLQKENIIDESGMPKERFSAEFPKEGPSILRIQQVVRGDSAAYFCASSGQGESSYEQYFGPGTRLTVT.

The chain combines TRBV6-5 with TRBJ1-5; D is possibly TRBD1 (5 bases). The germline V gene encodes CDR1 MNHEY and CDR2 SVGAGI. The CDR3 is 13 residues long. V dropped 6 bases and J dropped 4 bases, with 10 bases sitting between them. CDR3 in amino acids: CASSWGYNQPQHF. DNA of the CDR3: TGTGCCAGCAGCTGGGGCTATAATCAGCCCCAGCATTTT.

In its sample, this clone was seen a few times. In DNA, the CDR3 is TGTGCCAGCAGCTACGACAGGGACGGAAACACCATATATTTT. Protein: CASSYDRDGNTIYF. The chain joins TRBV7-9 to TRBJ1-3, with 7 bases lining up with TRBD1. The CDR3 extends over 14 amino acids. The V gene end was trimmed by 4 bases and the J gene end by 4 bases; junction bases not matched to a gene: 4. CDR1 is SEHNR and CDR2 is FQNEAQ in the germline V gene (reference sequence).

The rearrangement uses TRBV28 and TRBJ1-1; D is unclear. Germline loops: CDR1 MDHEN, CDR2 SYDVKM. This CDR3 has 14 residues. Between the trimmed V and J ends, which lost 4 bases and 6 bases, there was a span of 15 bases. In DNA, the CDR3 is TGTGCCAGCAGTTCCACGACTACCTGGCCTGAAGCTTTCTTT. Translated, it gives CASSSTTTWPEAFF.

The chain carries TRBV15 and TRBJ1-4; D uncertain. The CDR3 sequence is 15 residues long. V was pared by 1 base and J by 4 bases, with 10 bases between. Per germline, CDR1 LNHNV and CDR2 YYDKDF (reference sequence). The CDR3 reads CATSRVPVFNEKLFF. In DNA, the CDR3 is TGTGCCACCAGCAGAGTCCCCGTTTTTAATGAAAAACTGTTTTTT.

This chain uses TRBV28 with TRBJ2-5; possible D gene TRBD1, 6 bases. The length of the CDR3 is 15 residues. Germline CDR1 MDHEN, CDR2 SYDVKM. V dropped 4 bases and J dropped 4 bases, with 16 bases sitting between them. The CDR3: CASSSQGFEGETQYF. The CDR3 region has the DNA TGTGCCAGCAGTTCACAGGGTTTTGAAGGAGAGACCCAGTACTTC. Complete variable domain (other parts from reference TRBV28 and TRBJ2-5): DVKVTQSSRYLVKRTGEKVFLECVQDMDHENMFWYRQDPGLGLRLIYFSYDVKMKEKGDIPEGYSVSREKKERFSLILESASTNQTSMYLCASSSQGFEGETQYFGPGTRLLVL.

V usage is TRBV5-1 and J usage is TRBJ1-1, with D hard to call. Deletions cut 4 bases from V and 0 bases from J, with 10 bases between. The CDR3 contains 14 residues. Germline-derived CDR1 and CDR2 are SGHRS and YFSETQ. CDR3 sequence reads: CASSILTVNTEAFF. Written as DNA, the CDR3 is TGCGCCAGCAGCATCCTAACAGTGAACACTGAAGCTTTCTTT.

The chain couples TRBV5-6 to TRBJ2-5; 8 bases fit TRBD1. This CDR3 has 16 amino acids. Unmatched junction bases numbered 14, after V lost 5 bases and J lost 5 bases. Germline values: CDR1 SGHDT, CDR2 YYEEEE. CDR3 residues: CASRVVGQGAGETQYF. In DNA form, the CDR3 reads TGTGCCAGCAGAGTGGTGGGGCAGGGGGCAGGCGAGACCCAGTACTTC. The variable domain in full, with the rest retrieved from reference TRBV5-6 and TRBJ2-5, is DAGVTQSPTHLIKTRGQQVTLRCSPKSGHDTVSWYQQALGQGPQFIFQYYEEEERQRGNFPDRFSGHQFPNYSSELNVNALLLGDSALYLCASRVVGQGAGETQYFGPGTRLLVL.

This chain uses TRBV7-8 with TRBJ2-1, with 10 bases aligning to TRBD2. CDR3 size: 18 residues. V was clipped by 7 bases and J by 8 bases; unmatched bases: 20. CDR1 is SGHVS, CDR2 FQNEAQ, per germline. The DNA for the CDR3 is TGTGCCAGCATCAACTCTCGGGCGGCTAGCGGGAGATGGGATGAGCAGTTCTTC. Protein sequence: CASINSRAASGRWDEQFF.

The V and J genes are TRBV7-2 and TRBJ1-1, with 10 nucleotides matching TRBD1. CDR3 length: 15 amino acids. Trimming cost V 4 bases and J 6 bases; bases outside gene matches: 8. CDR1 and CDR2 (germline): SGHTA, FQGNSA. The CDR3 nucleotides read TGTGCCAGCAGCTCACAGACAGGGGGCATATCTGAAGCTTTCTTT. Translated, it gives CASSSQTGGISEAFF.

This clone showed up just once. The gene calls are TRBV10-3 and TRBJ2-3, with 14 nucleotides matching TRBD2. Losses at the gene ends were 6 bases for V and 1 base for J; bases not matched to a gene: 6. Germline CDR1 reads ENHRY; CDR2 reads SYGVKD. CDR3 length: 17 residues. The DNA of the CDR3 is TGTGCCATCAGACACCCGGGACTAGCGGGGGGCACAGATACGCAGTATTTT. Encoded protein: CAIRHPGLAGGTDTQYF.

The J gene is TRBJ2-3, the V gene TRBV15; no firm D call. Trimming took 5 bases from V and 0 from J, leaving 15 bases between them. This CDR3 has 16 amino acids. Germline V gives CDR1 LNHNV, CDR2 YYDKDF (reference sequence). The chain's CDR3 is CATSGKLMTSTDTQYF. The CDR3 DNA reads TGTGCCACCAGCGGAAAACTGATGACTAGCACAGATACGCAGTATTTT.

This clone occurred once. The chain joins TRBV6-1 to TRBJ1-2; D is possibly TRBD1 (5 bases). This CDR3 is built from 16 residues. Germline values: CDR1 MNHNS, CDR2 SASEGT. With 4 bases removed from V and 6 bases from J, the gap between germline ends came to 21 bases. CDR3 in DNA: TGTGCCAGCAGTGGAGCCGGGACTCCTGCGGGGGATGGCTACACCTTC. This sequence encodes CASSGAGTPAGDGYTF.

The chain employs TRBV6-5 and TRBJ2-1, with D hard to call. This CDR3 contains 14 residues. Germline values: CDR1 MNHEY, CDR2 SVGAGI. Trimming took off 5 bases at V and 5 bases at J, with 13 bases between the two ends. The CDR3, as DNA: TGTGCCAGCAGTCTTTCCGGGTCCAACAATGAGCAGTTCTTC. Translated, it gives CASSLSGSNNEQFF.